Described below is a single TCR beta chain sequence and its context. Authors' analysis steps: How many nucleated cells were present was estimated from reference gene primer amplification. Clones were sequenced by immunoSEQ multiplex PCR, and TCRdb holds only the in-frame ones, with some missing. Clonal size and the V and J genes are those of that table, whereas D and trimming came from the DNA. Among over 200,000 clones listed, about 91% were seen once. This specimen comes from a study of blood T cell repertoires in COVID-19. Study-wide background: Donors in the United States, Italy and Spain gave samples during acute or convalescent COVID-19. Sample material is recorded as cDNA or gDNA derived from T cells, B-cell-depleted T cells, or PBMCs.

Individuals drawn from under 30 US areas were roughly 18 to 95 years old. The CDR3 runs to 13 residues. V was clipped by 6 bases and J by 10 bases; unmatched bases: 10. The receptor comes from a woman in her thirties or forties with acute COVID-19. The chain carries TRBV12-3 or TRBV12-4 and TRBJ1-1, with TRBD1 identical over 8 bases. The source material was PBMCs or T cells enriched from blood (not recorded which). CDR3 in amino acids: CASSLGNTGGAFF. In DNA form, the CDR3 reads TGTGCCAGCAGCCTAGGAAACACAGGGGGAGCTTTCTTT.